These 12 T cell receptor beta chains were sequenced from one sample in a study of CD8 T cells in ankylosing spondylitis. Notes on the study in general: Roughly eight highly homologous variants made up a TCR beta motif that seemed to typify ankylosing spondylitis blood.

A single record per CDR3 protein comes from TCRdb applying MiXCR to the 5' RACE reads. Of 470,000 or so distinct CDR3 sequences listed, more than 25% are singletons. The antigens these receptors bind are not known. The sequenced sample was blood, either unsorted or a sorted T cell fraction (not recorded which). Every receptor here comes from a male donor with ankylosing spondylitis.

This clonotype was observed a few times. This chain links TRBV20-1 with TRBJ2-1; D gene uncertain. The germline V and J ends were trimmed by 4 bases and 4 bases, with 8 bases remaining between them. The CDR3 contains 12 residues. The germline gives CDR1 DFQATT, CDR2 SNEGSKA (reference sequence). DNA of the CDR3: TGCAGTGCTACGACATATTACAATGAGCAGTTCTTC. Translation: CSATTYYNEQFF.

The J gene is TRBJ1-5, the V gene TRBV20-1; D might be TRBD1 (5 bases). CDR1 and CDR2 from the germline V gene are DFQATT and SNEGSKA (reference sequence). The CDR3 covers 14 residues. Between the trimmed V and J ends, which lost 6 bases and 5 bases, there was a span of 17 bases. CDR3 sequence (DNA): TGCAGTGCAAGGGAAGGGGCAGGTGATCAGCCCCAGCATTTT. This gives the protein CSAREGAGDQPQHF.

This rearrangement joins TRBV4-1 to TRBJ2-1, with D unresolved. Germline V CDR1 and CDR2: MGHRA, YSYEKL. The ends were cut back, 0 bases at V and 8 bases at J, with 11 bases in the middle. The CDR3 contains 14 residues. The CDR3 reads CASSQDNLRDEQFF. DNA for the CDR3: TGCGCCAGCAGCCAAGATAACCTTCGTGATGAGCAGTTCTTC.

The gene calls are TRBV5-1 and TRBJ2-1; tentative D call: TRBD2 (5 bases). Per germline, CDR1 SGHRS and CDR2 YFSETQ. This CDR3 comprises 15 residues. V was cut by 2 bases and J by 5 bases, with 14 bases left in between. Written as DNA, the CDR3 is TGCGCCAGCAGCTTAAGTGGTGTCGGGAACAATGAGCAGTTCTTC. This sequence encodes CASSLSGVGNNEQFF.

The chain recombines TRBV6-5 with TRBJ1-2, with a weak D call TRBD1 (5 bases). V was cut by 2 bases and J by 5 bases, with 18 bases left in between. Germline V lookup: CDR1 MNHEY, CDR2 SVGAGI. CDR3 length equals 16 residues. The DNA of the CDR3 is TGTGCCAGCAGTTACGGGGCAGTGACAGAAAAGTATGGCTACACCTTC. Encoded protein: CASSYGAVTEKYGYTF.

The chain recombines TRBV5-1 with TRBJ1-2; tentatively, D is TRBD1 (6 bases). V was cut by 0 bases and J by 8 bases, with 17 bases left in between. Germline V gene sequence: CDR1 SGHRS, CDR2 YFSETQ. The CDR3 is made up of 15 amino acids. The CDR3 DNA reads as TGCGCCAGCAGCTTGGAGACAGGTTACCATCAAGGCTACACCTTC. It yields the protein CASSLETGYHQGYTF.

The chain uses TRBV5-1 and TRBJ2-5; D gene uncertain. This CDR3 has 13 amino acids. V shed 3 bases and J shed 5 bases, with 11 bases lying between them. Germline CDR1 is SGHRS and CDR2 is YFSETQ. This chain's CDR3 is CASSSAPSETQYF. In DNA, the CDR3 is TGCGCCAGCAGCTCCGCCCCCTCCGAGACCCAGTACTTC.

The V call is TRBV5-1, the J call TRBJ2-3; 7 bases are shared with TRBD2. The junction had 7 bases not matched to a gene; V was cut back by 4 bases and J by 2 bases. The CDR3 spans 15 residues. The V gene's germline CDR1 is SGHRS and CDR2 YFSETQ. The CDR3 DNA follows: TGCGCCAGCAGCCTCGGGAGGCCCCCCACAGATACGCAGTATTTT. Amino acid sequence: CASSLGRPPTDTQYF.

The chain's CDR3 is CATEQDSTEAFF. The CDR3 nucleotides are TGTGCCACCGAGCAGGATAGCACTGAAGCTTTCTTT. The chain links TRBV12-3 or TRBV12-4 to TRBJ1-1; D is undetermined. This CDR3 has 12 amino acids. V lost 10 bases and J 4 bases, leaving 13 bases between the germline ends.

This clonotype was seen a few times. This sequence joins TRBV20-1 and TRBJ2-1; 9 nucleotides agree with TRBD2. CDR3 length: 15 amino acids. Per the germline V gene, CDR1 is DFQATT and CDR2 is SNEGSKA (reference sequence). The V segment lost 0 bases and the J segment 6 bases; nucleotides outside the gene matches: 6. CDR3 residues: CSARDMTSGTNEQFF. The CDR3 region has the DNA TGCAGTGCTAGAGATATGACTAGCGGAACCAATGAGCAGTTCTTC.

The chain joins TRBV20-1 to TRBJ2-1, with D possibly called TRBD1 or TRBD2 (5 bases each). Trimming removed 5 bases at V and 0 bases at J, with 11 bases between. Germline CDR1 and CDR2: DFQATT and SNEGSKA (reference sequence). The CDR3 totals 14 residues. The CDR3 here is CSAAAGGSYNEQFF. DNA of the CDR3: TGCAGTGCTGCCGCTGGGGGCTCCTACAATGAGCAGTTCTTC.

This sequence joins TRBV9 and TRBJ2-1; TRBD2 aligns across 7 bases. The germline gives CDR1 SGDLS, CDR2 YYNGEE. V was pared by 0 bases and J by 9 bases, with 6 bases of the junction left unmatched. The CDR3 spans 14 residues. CDR3 protein: CASSVGGGPGEQFF. CDR3 DNA sequence: TGTGCCAGCAGCGTAGGGGGAGGGCCTGGTGAGCAGTTCTTC.